This TCR beta chain was sequenced in a study of cytomegalovirus exposure and HLA in healthy donors. Study-level results: Across donors, sequencing depth was assumed by presence/absence analyses to be roughly uniform. Trimming of TCR beta V- and J-genes showed a link, identified in a later analysis, to a missense DCLRE1C variant.

The CDR3 has 12 amino acids. CDR1 and CDR2 (germline): SEHNR, FQNEAQ (reference sequence). J lost 4 bases, V lost 7 bases, and 2 bases had no gene match. Notes on this clone: Its target is unknown.

Vbeta (60) and Jbeta (13) primers were used in the PCR. TCRdb's copy holds only in-frame clones and misses some; the assay was immunoSEQ multiplex PCR. The data show about 110,000 clones, around 84% seen once. This chain links TRBV7-9 with TRBJ2-7; TRBD1 agrees at 9 bases. This clonotype was sampled from a young man in good health and CMV-seropositive. The source material was PBMCs. The CDR3 DNA follows: TGTGCCAGCAAGGGACAGGGATACGAGCAGTACTTC. It translates to CASKGQGYEQYF.